This entry features one TCR beta chain sequence. Its antigen is as yet unknown. TCRdb passed the reads through MiXCR, listing each CDR3 protein once. The repertoire holds roughly 760,000 distinct CDR3 sequences, with 35% to 45% as singletons. The data are from a study of T cell repertoires in cytomegalovirus infection. Study-level information: Both CMV infection and a matching HLA type were indicated by public TCR beta signatures.

This CDR3 contains 14 residues. Trimming stripped 1 base from V and 5 bases from J, with 12 bases between. Germline CDR1 SGHDN, CDR2 FVKESK. Findings and limits, study-wide: HLA-C-restricted TCR beta clonotypes specific for CMV led the ex vivo response. Accumulated public TCR beta family frequency recognized individuals carrying CMV together with the relevant HLA.

The sequenced sample consisted of PBMCs. The source is a human donor in good health (CMV status not recorded). Some clones in this sample may be carry-over from other donors' samples. V usage is TRBV14 and J usage is TRBJ2-7; D gene unclear. The CDR3 DNA reads TGTGCCAGCAGCCAAGTGGACGGAGTAAACGAGCAGTACTTC. Translated, it gives CASSQVDGVNEQYF.